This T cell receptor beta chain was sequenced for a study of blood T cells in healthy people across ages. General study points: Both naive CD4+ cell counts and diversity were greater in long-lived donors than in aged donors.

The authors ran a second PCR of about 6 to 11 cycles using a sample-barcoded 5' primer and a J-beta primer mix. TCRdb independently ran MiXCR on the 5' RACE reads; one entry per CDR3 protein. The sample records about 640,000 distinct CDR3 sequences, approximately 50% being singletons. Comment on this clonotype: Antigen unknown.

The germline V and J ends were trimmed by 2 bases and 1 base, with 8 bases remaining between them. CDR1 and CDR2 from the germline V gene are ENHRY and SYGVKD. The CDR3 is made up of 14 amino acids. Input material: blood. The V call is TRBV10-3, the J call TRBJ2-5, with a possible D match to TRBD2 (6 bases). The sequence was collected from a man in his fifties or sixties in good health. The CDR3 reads CAISEGGFQETQYF. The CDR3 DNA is TGTGCCATCAGTGAGGGGGGGTTCCAAGAGACCCAGTACTTC.